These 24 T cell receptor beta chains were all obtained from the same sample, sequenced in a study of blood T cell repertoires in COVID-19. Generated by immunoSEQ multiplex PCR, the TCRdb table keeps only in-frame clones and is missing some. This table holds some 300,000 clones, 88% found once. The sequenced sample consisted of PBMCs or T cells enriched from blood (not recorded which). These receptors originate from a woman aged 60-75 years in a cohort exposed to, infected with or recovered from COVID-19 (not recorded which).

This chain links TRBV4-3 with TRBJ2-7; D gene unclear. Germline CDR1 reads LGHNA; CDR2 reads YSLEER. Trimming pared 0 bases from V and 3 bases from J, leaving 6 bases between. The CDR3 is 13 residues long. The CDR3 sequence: CASSQESHYEQYF. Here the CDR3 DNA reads TGCGCCAGCAGCCAAGAAAGCCACTACGAGCAGTACTTC.

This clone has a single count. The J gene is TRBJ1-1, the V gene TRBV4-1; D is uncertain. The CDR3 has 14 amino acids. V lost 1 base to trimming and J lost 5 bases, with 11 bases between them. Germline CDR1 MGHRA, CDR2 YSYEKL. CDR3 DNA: TGCGCCAGCAGCCAAGTGACGGGATATACTGAAGCTTTCTTT. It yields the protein CASSQVTGYTEAFF.

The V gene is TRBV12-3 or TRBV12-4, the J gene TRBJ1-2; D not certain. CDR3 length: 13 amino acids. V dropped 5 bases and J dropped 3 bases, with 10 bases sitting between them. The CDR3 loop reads CASSPRSDYGYTF. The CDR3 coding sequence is TGTGCCAGCAGTCCGAGGAGCGACTATGGCTACACCTTC.

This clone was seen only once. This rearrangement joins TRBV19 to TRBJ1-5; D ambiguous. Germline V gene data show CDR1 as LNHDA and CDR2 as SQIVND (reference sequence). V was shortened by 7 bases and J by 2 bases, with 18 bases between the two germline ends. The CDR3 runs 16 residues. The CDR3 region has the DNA TGTGCCAGTAAGGGAAGGGCGAGGGCCGGCAATCAGCCCCAGCATTTT. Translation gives CASKGRARAGNQPQHF.

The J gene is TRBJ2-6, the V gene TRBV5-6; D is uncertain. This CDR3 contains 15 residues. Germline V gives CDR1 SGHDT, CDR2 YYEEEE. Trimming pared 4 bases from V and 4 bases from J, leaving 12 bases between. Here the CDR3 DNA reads TGTGCCAGCAGCCCAAGCCCCTCCGGGGCCAACGTCCTGACTTTC. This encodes CASSPSPSGANVLTF.

CDR3 sequence (DNA): TGTGCCAGCAGCCCCAAGACTCAGAACACTGAAGCTTTCTTT. Translation: CASSPKTQNTEAFF. V is TRBV6-6 and J is TRBJ1-1, with D unresolved. Germline loops: CDR1 MNHNY, CDR2 SVGAGI (reference sequence). V lost 6 bases to trimming and J lost 1 base, with 12 bases between them. The CDR3 runs to 14 residues.

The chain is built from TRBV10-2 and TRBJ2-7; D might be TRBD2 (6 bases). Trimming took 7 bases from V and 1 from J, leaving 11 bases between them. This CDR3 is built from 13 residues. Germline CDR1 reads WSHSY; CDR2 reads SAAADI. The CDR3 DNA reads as TGCGCCAGCAACGGGGACTCGTCCTACGAGCAGTACTTC. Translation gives CASNGDSSYEQYF.

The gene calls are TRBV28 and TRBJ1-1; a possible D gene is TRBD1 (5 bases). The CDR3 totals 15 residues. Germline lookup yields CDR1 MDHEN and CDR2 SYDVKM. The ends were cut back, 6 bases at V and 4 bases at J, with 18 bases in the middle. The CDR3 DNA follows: TGTGCCAGCAGCCCGCCCAGGGTCGGCGGCACTGAAGCTTTCTTT. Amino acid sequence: CASSPPRVGGTEAFF. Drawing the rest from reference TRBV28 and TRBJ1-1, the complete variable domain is DVKVTQSSRYLVKRTGEKVFLECVQDMDHENMFWYRQDPGLGLRLIYFSYDVKMKEKGDIPEGYSVSREKKERFSLILESASTNQTSMYLCASSPPRVGGTEAFFGQGTRLTVV.

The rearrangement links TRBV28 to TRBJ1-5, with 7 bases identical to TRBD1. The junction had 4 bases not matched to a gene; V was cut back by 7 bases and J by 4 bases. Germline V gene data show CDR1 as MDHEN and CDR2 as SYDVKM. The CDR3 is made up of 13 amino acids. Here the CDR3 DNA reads TGTGCCAGCACCGGGACAGCGAATCAGCCCCAGCATTTT. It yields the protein CASTGTANQPQHF. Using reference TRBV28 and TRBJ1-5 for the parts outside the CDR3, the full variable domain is DVKVTQSSRYLVKRTGEKVFLECVQDMDHENMFWYRQDPGLGLRLIYFSYDVKMKEKGDIPEGYSVSREKKERFSLILESASTNQTSMYLCASTGTANQPQHFGDGTRLSIL.

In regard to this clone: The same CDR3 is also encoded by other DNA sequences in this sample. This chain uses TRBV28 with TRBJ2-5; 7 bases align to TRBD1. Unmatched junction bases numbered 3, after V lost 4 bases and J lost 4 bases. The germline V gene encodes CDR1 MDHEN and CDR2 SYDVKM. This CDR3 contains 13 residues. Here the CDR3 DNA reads TGTGCCAGCAGTTCAGGGGGAAGAGAGACCCAGTACTTC. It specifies CASSSGGRETQYF.

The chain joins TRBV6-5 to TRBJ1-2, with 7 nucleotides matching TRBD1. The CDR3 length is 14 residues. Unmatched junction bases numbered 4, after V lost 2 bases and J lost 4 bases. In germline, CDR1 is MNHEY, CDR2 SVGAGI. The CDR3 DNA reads TGTGCCAGCAGTTACGAGGGGACAGTCTATGGCTACACCTTC. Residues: CASSYEGTVYGYTF.

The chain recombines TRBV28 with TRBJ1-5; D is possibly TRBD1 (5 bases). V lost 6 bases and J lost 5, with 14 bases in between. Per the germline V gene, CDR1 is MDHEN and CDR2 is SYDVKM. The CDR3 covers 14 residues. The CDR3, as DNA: TGTGCCAGCAGGAATCACAGGCTGGATCAGCCCCAGCATTTT. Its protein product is CASRNHRLDQPQHF.

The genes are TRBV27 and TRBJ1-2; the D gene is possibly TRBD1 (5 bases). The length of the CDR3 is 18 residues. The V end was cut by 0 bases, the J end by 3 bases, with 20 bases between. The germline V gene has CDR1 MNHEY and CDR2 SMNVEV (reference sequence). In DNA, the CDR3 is TGTGCCAGCAGTTTATCGGTCGCCTCAGGGTGGGCGGACTATGGCTACACCTTC. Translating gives CASSLSVASGWADYGYTF.

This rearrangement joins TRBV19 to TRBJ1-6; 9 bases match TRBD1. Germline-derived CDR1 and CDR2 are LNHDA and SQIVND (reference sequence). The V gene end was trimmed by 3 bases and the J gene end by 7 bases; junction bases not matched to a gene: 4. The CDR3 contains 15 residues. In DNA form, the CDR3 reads TGTGCCAGTAGTATTGCCGGGACAGGGAATTCACCCCTCCACTTT. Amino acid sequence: CASSIAGTGNSPLHF.

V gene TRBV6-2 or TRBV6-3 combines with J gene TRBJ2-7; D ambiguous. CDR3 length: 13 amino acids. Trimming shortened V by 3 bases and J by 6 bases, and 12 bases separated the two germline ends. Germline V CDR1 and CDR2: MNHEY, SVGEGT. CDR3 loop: CASSYPPLREQYF. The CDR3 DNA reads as TGTGCCAGCAGTTATCCCCCTCTCCGCGAGCAGTACTTC.

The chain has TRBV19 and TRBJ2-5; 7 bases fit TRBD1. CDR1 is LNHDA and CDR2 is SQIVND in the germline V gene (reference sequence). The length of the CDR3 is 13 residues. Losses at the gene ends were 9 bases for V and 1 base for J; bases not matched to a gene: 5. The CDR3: CASRRGLQETQYF. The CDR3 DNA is TGTGCCAGCAGAAGGGGGCTCCAAGAGACCCAGTACTTC. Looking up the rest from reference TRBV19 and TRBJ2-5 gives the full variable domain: DGGITQSPKYLFRKEGQNVTLSCEQNLNHDAMYWYRQDPGQGLRLIYYSQIVNDFQKGDIAEGYSVSREKKESFPLTVTSAQKNPTAFYLCASRRGLQETQYFGPGTRLLVL.

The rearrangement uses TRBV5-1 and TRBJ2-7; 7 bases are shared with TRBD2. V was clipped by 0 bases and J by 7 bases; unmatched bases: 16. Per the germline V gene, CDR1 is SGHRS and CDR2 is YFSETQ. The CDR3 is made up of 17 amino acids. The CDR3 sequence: CASSLAPWREPGEEQYF. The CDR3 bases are TGCGCCAGCAGCTTGGCCCCGTGGCGGGAGCCCGGTGAGGAGCAGTACTTC.

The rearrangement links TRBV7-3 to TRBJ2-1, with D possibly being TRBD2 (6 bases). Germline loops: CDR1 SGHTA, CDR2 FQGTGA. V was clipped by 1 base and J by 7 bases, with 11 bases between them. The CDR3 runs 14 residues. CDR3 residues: CASSLNLLANEQFF. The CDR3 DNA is TGTGCCAGCAGCTTAAACTTACTAGCAAATGAGCAGTTCTTC.

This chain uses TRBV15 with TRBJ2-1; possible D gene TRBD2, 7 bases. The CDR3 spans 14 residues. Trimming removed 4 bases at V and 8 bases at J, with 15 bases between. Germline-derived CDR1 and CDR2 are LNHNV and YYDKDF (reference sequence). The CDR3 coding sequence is TGTGCCACCAGCACCGGGGGGCCTGGGGATGAGCAGTTCTTC. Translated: CATSTGGPGDEQFF.

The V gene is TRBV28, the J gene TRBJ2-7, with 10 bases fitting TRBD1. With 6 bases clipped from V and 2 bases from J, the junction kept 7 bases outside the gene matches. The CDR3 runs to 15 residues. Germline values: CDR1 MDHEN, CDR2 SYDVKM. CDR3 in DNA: TGTGCCAGCAGATCGACAGGGGGCCGGGCCTACGAGCAGTACTTC. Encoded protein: CASRSTGGRAYEQYF.

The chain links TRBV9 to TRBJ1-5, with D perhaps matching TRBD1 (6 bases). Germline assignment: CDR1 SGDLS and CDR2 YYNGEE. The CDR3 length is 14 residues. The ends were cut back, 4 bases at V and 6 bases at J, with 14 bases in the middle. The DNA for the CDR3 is TGTGCCAGCAGCCCTAGGGGGGGAGGTCAGCCCCAGCATTTT. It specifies CASSPRGGGQPQHF.

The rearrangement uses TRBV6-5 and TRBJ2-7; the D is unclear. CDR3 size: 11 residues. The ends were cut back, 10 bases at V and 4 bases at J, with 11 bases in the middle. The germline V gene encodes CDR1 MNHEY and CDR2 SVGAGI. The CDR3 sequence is CATNLLYEQYF. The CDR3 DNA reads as TGTGCCACCAACTTACTATACGAGCAGTACTTC.

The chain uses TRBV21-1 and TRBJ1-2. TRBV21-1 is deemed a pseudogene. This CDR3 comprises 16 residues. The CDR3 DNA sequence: TGTGCCAGCAGCAAAACAGACACCCGGGGAGATTGTGGCTACACCTTC. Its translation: CASSKTDTRGDCGYTF.

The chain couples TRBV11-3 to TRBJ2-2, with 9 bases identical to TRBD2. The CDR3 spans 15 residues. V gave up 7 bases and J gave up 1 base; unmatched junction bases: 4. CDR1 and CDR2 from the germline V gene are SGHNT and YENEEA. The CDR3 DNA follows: TGTGCCAGCACCCCGACTAGCGGGAACACCGGGGAGCTGTTTTTT. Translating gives CASTPTSGNTGELFF.